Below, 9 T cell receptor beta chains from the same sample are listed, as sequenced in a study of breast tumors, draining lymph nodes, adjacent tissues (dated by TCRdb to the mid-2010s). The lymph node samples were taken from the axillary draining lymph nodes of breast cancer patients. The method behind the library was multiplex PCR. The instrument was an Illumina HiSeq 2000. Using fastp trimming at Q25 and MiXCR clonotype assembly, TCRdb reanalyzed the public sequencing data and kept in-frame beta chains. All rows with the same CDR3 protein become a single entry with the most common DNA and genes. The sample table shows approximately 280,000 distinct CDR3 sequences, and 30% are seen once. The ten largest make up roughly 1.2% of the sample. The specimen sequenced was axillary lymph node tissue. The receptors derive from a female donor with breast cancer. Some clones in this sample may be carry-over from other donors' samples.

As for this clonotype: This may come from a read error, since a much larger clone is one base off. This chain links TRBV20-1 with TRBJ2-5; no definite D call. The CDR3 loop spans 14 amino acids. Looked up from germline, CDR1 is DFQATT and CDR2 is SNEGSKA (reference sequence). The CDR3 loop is CGARSTVTQETQYF. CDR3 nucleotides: TGCGGTGCTAGGAGTACAGTCACGCAAGAGACCCAGTACTTC.

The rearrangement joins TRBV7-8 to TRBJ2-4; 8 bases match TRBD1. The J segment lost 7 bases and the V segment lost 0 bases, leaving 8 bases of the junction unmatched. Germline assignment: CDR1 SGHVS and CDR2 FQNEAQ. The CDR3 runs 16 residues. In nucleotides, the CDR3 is TGTGCCAGCAGCTTAGCGGTGACAGGGGTCTGGAACATTCAGTACTTC. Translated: CASSLAVTGVWNIQYF.

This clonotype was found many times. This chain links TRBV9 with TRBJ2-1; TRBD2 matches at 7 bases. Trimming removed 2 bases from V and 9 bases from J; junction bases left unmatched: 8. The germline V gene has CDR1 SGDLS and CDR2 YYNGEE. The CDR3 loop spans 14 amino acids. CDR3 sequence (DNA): TGTGCCAGCAGCGTTTACCCGAGCGGGATTGAGCAGTTCTTC. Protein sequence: CASSVYPSGIEQFF.

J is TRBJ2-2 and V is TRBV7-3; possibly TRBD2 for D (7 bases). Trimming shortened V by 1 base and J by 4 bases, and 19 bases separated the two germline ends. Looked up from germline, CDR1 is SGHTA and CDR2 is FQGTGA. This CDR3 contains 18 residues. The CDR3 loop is CASSLREGTSRATGELFF. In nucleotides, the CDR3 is TGTGCCAGCAGCTTAAGGGAGGGGACAAGCAGGGCCACCGGGGAGCTGTTTTTT.

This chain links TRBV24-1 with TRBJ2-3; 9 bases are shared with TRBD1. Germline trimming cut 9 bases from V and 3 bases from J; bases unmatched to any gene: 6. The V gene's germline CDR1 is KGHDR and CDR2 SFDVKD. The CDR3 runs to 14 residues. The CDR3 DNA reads TGTGCCACCGGCCAGGGACAGGGTACAGATACGCAGTATTTT. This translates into CATGQGQGTDTQYF.

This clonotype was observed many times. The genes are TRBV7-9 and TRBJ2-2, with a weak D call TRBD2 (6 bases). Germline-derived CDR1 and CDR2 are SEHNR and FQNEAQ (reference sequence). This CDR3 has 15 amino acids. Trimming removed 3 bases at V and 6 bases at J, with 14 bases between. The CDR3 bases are TGTGCCAGCAGCTTGGACCCTAAGCGGGCCGGGGAGCTGTTTTTT. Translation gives CASSLDPKRAGELFF. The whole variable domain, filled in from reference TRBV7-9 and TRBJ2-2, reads DTGVSQNPRHKITKRGQNVTFRCDPISEHNRLYWYRQTLGQGPEFLTYFQNEAQLEKSRLLSDRFSAERPKGSFSTLEIQRTEQGDSAMYLCASSLDPKRAGELFFGEGSRLTVL.

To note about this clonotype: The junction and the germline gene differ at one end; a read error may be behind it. CDR3 DNA sequence: TGTGCCACCGGTGATCCTACTAGCGGGAGATACGAGCAGTACTTC. Amino acid sequence: CATGDPTSGRYEQYF. This chain links TRBV24-1 with TRBJ2-7, with TRBD2 matching 11 bases. The CDR3 runs 15 residues. The germline V gene has CDR1 KGHDR and CDR2 SFDVKD.

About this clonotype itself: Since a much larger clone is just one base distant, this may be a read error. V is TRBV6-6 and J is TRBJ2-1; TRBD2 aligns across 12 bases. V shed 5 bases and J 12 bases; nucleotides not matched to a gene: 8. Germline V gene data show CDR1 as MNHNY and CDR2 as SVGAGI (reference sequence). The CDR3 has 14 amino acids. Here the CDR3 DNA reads TGTGCCAGCAGTCTTTCTAGCGGGAGGGATTGGCAGTTCTTC. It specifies CASSLSSGRDWQFF.

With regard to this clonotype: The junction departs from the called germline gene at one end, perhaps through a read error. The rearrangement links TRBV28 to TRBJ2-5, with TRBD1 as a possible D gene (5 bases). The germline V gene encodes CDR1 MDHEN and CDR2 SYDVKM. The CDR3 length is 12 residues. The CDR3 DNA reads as TGTGCCAGCAGTTTAGGGAAACAAAAGGGGCACTTC. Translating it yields CASSLGKQKGHF.